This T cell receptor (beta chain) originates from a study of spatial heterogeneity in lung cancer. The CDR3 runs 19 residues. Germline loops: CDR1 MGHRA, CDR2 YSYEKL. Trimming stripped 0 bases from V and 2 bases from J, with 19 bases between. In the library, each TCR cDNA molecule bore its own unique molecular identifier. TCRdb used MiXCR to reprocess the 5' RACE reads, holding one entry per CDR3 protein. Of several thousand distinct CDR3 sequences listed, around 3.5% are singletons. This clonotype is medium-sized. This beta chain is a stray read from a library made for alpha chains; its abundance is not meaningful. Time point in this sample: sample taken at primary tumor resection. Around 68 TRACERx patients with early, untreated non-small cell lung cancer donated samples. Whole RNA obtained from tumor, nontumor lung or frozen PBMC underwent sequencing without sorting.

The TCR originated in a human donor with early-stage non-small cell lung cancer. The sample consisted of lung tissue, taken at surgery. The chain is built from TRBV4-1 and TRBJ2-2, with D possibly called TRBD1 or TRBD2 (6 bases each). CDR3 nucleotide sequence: TGCGCCAGCAGCCAAGAAACGGGGGCCGCCCCTACTAACACCGGGGAGCTGTTTTTT. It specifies CASSQETGAAPTNTGELFF.